This T cell receptor (beta chain) is from a study of CD8 T cells in Susac syndrome. CDR1 and CDR2 (germline): SGHDT, YYEEEE. Losses at the gene ends were 2 bases for V and 7 bases for J; bases not matched to a gene: 9. CDR3 length: 14 amino acids. RNA was extracted with the RNeasy kit, and a quantity of 0.5 to 1 ug was reverse transcribed using random hexamers. Amplification of the TCR beta CDR3 was carried out by immunoSEQ multiplex PCR, which spanned a total of 54 Vbeta and 13 Jbeta segments. TCRdb processed the immunoSEQ multiplex PCR reads anew with MiXCR; each CDR3 protein has one entry. The data contain roughly 120,000 distinct CDR3 sequences, more than 85% of them singletons.

The V call is TRBV5-6, the J call TRBJ2-7, with 7 bases identical to TRBD1. The clonotype was recovered from a human donor with multiple sclerosis. The material sequenced was CD4+ T cells from PBMCs. CDR3 region: CASSLRAGGKEQYF. The DNA of the CDR3 is TGTGCCAGCAGCTTACGCGCAGGGGGTAAAGAGCAGTACTTC.